This TCR beta chain comes out of a study of blood T cell repertoires in COVID-19. Individuals drawn from around 24 US areas were roughly 18 to 95 years old. Cohorts were based on clinical histories the participants reported. The recovered donors of Cohort 3 showed two negative PCRs, clearance, or symptom resolution. As originally analysed: From reference gene primer amplification, estimates of nucleated cell counts were derived. Repertoires were generated with immunoSEQ multiplex PCR, while TCRdb's copy carries only in-frame clones and drops some. Clone size and the V and J calls come from that table; the DNA yielded D and trimming. The sample consists of fewer than 400,000 clones, under 90% of them appearing once. This receptor was obtained from a woman younger than 45 who had recovered from COVID-19. The sequenced sample consisted of PBMCs or T cells enriched from blood (not recorded which).

CDR3 amino acids: CATSAARGTGGIGELFF. The CDR3, as DNA: TGTGCCACCAGTGCCGCGAGGGGGACAGGGGGCATCGGGGAGCTGTTTTTT. The J gene is TRBJ2-2, the V gene TRBV24-1; TRBD1 matches 12 bases. The germline V gene encodes CDR1 KGHDR and CDR2 SFDVKD. The CDR3 sequence is 17 residues long. J was trimmed by 7 bases and V by 5 bases; bases with no gene match: 10.